This T cell receptor beta chain was recorded in a study of identical twins. This clonotype was recorded at least ten times. Antigen: not known. The ends were cut back, 1 base at V and 4 bases at J, with 13 bases in the middle. Germline assignment: CDR1 LGHNA and CDR2 YNFKEQ. CDR3 length equals 16 residues. All donors comprised healthy Caucasians. Study-wide findings and caveats: Carriage of fewer insertions was seen in abundant cord blood beta clonotypes, whereas memory repertoires showed none.

Template switching introduced a universal primer site, and the cDNA bore unique molecular identifiers. MiXCR, applied by TCRdb to the 5' RACE reads, yields one record per CDR3 protein. The data contain about 240,000 distinct CDR3 sequences, about 10% of them singletons. The TCR originated in a man aged 45-60 years in good health. The sequenced material came from memory T cells sorted from blood. V usage is TRBV4-2 and J usage is TRBJ2-2; D remains ambiguous. The chain's CDR3 is CASSQALRIGTGELFF. CDR3 sequence (DNA): TGTGCCAGCAGCCAAGCCTTAAGGATTGGCACCGGGGAGCTGTTTTTT.